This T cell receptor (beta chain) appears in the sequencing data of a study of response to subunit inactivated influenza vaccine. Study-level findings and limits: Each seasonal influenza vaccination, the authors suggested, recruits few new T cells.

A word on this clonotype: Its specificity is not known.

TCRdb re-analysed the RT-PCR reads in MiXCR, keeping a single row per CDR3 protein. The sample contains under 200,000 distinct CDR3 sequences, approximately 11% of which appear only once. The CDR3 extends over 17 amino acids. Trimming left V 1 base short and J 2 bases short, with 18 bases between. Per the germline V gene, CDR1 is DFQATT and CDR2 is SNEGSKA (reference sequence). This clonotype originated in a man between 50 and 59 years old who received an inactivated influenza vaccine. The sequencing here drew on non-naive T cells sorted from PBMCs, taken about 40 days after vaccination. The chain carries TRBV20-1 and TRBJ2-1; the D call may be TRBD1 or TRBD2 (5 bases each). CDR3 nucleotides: TGCAGTGCTAGAGGTTCAGCGGAGACAGACACCTACAATGAGCAGTTCTTC. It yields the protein CSARGSAETDTYNEQFF.